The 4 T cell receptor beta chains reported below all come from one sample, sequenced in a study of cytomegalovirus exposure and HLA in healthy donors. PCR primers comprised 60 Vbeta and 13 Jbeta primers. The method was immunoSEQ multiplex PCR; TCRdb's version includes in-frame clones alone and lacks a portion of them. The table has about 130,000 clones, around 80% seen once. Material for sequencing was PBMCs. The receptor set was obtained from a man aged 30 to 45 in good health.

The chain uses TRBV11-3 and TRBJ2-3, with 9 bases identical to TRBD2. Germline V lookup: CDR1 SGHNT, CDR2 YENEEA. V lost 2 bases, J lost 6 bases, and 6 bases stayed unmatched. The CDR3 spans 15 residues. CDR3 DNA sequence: TGTGCCAGCAGCTTATTGGGCGGGAGGGGCGATACGCAGTATTTT. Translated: CASSLLGGRGDTQYF.

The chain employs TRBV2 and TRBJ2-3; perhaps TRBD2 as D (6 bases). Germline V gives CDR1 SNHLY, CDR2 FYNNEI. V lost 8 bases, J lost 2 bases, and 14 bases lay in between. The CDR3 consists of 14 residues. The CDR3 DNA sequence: TGTGCCAGCGTTGCGGAGGGGTACACAGATACGCAGTATTTT. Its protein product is CASVAEGYTDTQYF.

The CDR3 loop is CASSLGSATNEKLFF. The CDR3 nucleotides read TGCGCCAGCAGCTTGGGGTCGGCAACTAATGAAAAACTGTTTTTT. The rearrangement joins TRBV5-1 to TRBJ1-4; D remains ambiguous. The CDR3 sequence is 15 residues long. The germline V and J ends were trimmed by 0 bases and 0 bases, with 6 bases remaining between them. CDR1 is SGHRS, CDR2 YFSETQ, per germline.

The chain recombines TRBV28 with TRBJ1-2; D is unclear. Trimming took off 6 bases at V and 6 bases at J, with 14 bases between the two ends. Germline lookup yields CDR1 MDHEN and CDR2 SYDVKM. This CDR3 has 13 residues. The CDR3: CASSRLGWDGYTF. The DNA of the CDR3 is TGTGCCAGCAGCCGACTTGGGTGGGATGGCTACACCTTC.